The 11 T cell receptor beta chains below were found in one sample sequenced in a study of early T cells in non-severe SARS-CoV-2 infection. TCRdb passed the 5' RACE reads through MiXCR, listing each CDR3 protein once. The sample has tens of thousands of distinct CDR3 sequences, around 6.5% seen once; the top ten hold about 3.6%. The source material was whole blood, sampled at baseline. These receptors all stem from an adult who was a healthcare worker with PCR-confirmed SARS-CoV-2 infection or an uninfected control (not recorded which).

This clonotype was seen a handful of times. The chain combines TRBV28 with TRBJ2-5; no firm D call. The germline gives CDR1 MDHEN, CDR2 SYDVKM. CDR3 length: 9 amino acids. CDR3 sequence (DNA): TGTGGAGTCGGGGAGACCCAGTACTTC. Its protein is CGVGETQYF.

This clonotype has a count of ten or more. This chain joins TRBV7-2 and TRBJ2-2; D is perhaps TRBD1 or TRBD2 (5 bases each). CDR1 is SGHTA, CDR2 FQGNSA, per germline. CDR3 length: 16 residues. V was clipped by 5 bases and J by 1 base, with 14 bases between them. This CDR3 is CASSPGPMKNTGELFF. The CDR3 bases are TGTGCCAGCAGCCCGGGACCTATGAAGAACACCGGGGAGCTGTTTTTT.

The chain couples TRBV7-2 to TRBJ1-1; D is perhaps TRBD1 (6 bases). Germline V gene lookup returns CDR1 SGHTA and CDR2 FQGNSA. Trimming left V 5 bases short and J 11 bases short, with 24 bases between. The CDR3 length is 15 residues. DNA for the CDR3: TGTGCCAGCAGCCTGGGGCCTATCCGACAGGTTCTCGCTTTCTTT. Its protein product is CASSLGPIRQVLAFF.

Many counts were recorded for this clonotype. The V call is TRBV11-2, the J call TRBJ2-5, with 13 bases fitting TRBD2. V was pared by 1 base and J by 5 bases, with 10 bases of the junction left unmatched. This CDR3 comprises 18 residues. Germline V gene lookup returns CDR1 SGHAT and CDR2 FQNNGV. CDR3 sequence: CASSLAGTSGTLGETQYF. Here the CDR3 DNA reads TGTGCCAGCAGCTTAGCCGGGACTAGCGGGACACTCGGCGAGACCCAGTACTTC.

This clonotype was recorded at least ten times. V gene TRBV29-1 combines with J gene TRBJ2-5; D gene ambiguous. V gave up 1 base and J gave up 5 bases, with 17 bases separating them. This CDR3 region has 15 residues. Germline assignment: CDR1 SQVTM and CDR2 ANQGSEA. The CDR3, as DNA: TGCAGCGTTGAAGGAGGATGGGGTTCTGTGGAGACCCAGTACTTC. It codes for CSVEGGWGSVETQYF.

The table lists this clonotype with a few counts. This chain links TRBV29-1 with TRBJ2-5, with unresolved D. Trimming pared 2 bases from V and 5 bases from J, leaving 12 bases between. The CDR3 loop spans 13 amino acids. The germline gives CDR1 SQVTM, CDR2 ANQGSEA. CDR3 coding DNA: TGCAGCGTTGAAAAGGGTCAAGGGGAGACCCAGTACTTC. It translates to CSVEKGQGETQYF. The full variable domain, completed using reference TRBV29-1 and TRBJ2-5, is SAVISQKPSRDICQRGTSLTIQCQVDSQVTMMFWYRQQPGQSLTLIATANQGSEATYESGFVIDKFPISRPNLTFSTLTVSNMSPEDSSIYLCSVEKGQGETQYFGPGTRLLVL.

This clonotype was picked up many times. The chain links TRBV7-9 to TRBJ2-2; D remains unclear. Trimming took 1 base from V and 0 from J, leaving 12 bases between them. CDR3 length: 17 amino acids. Germline loops: CDR1 SEHNR, CDR2 FQNEAQ (reference sequence). The chain's CDR3 is CASSLGPDRANTGELFF. DNA for the CDR3: TGTGCCAGCAGCTTAGGTCCAGATCGGGCGAACACCGGGGAGCTGTTTTTT.

This clonotype was detected a few times. The J gene is TRBJ1-6, the V gene TRBV9; tentatively, D is TRBD1 (6 bases). Germline CDR1 SGDLS, CDR2 YYNGEE. Trimming stripped 1 base from V and 13 bases from J, with 15 bases between. CDR3 length: 14 amino acids. Written as DNA, the CDR3 is TGTGCCAGCAGCGTAAGGGGACAACCCAATCCCCTCCACTTT. Translated: CASSVRGQPNPLHF.

This clonotype was picked up many times. The gene calls are TRBV10-3 and TRBJ2-7, with a tentative D call TRBD1 (6 bases). With 11 bases removed from V and 3 bases from J, the gap between germline ends came to 17 bases. Germline V gene sequence: CDR1 ENHRY, CDR2 SYGVKD. This CDR3 region has 13 residues. This CDR3 reads CAVRTDLDYEQYF. The CDR3 DNA follows: TGTGCCGTCCGGACAGACTTAGACTACGAGCAGTACTTC.

This clonotype was seen at least ten times. V and J are TRBV6-5 and TRBJ2-7, with TRBD1 matching over 9 bases. The CDR3 covers 16 residues. Germline CDR1 MNHEY, CDR2 SVGAGI. The V and J ends lost 2 bases and 3 bases, in that order; junction bases with no gene match: 8. The CDR3 DNA reads as TGTGCCAGCAGTTACCGTAGGACAGGGGCCGTCTACGAGCAGTACTTC. Protein product: CASSYRRTGAVYEQYF.

This clonotype was found a few times. The gene calls are TRBV28 and TRBJ2-4; 9 bases fit TRBD1. Germline CDR1 and CDR2: MDHEN and SYDVKM. With 6 bases clipped from V and 7 bases from J, the junction kept 7 bases outside the gene matches. The CDR3 totals 14 residues. Written as DNA, the CDR3 is TGTGCCAGCAGCCTAGGACAGGGGAGGAACATTCAGTACTTC. This translates into CASSLGQGRNIQYF. The full variable domain, with the rest looked up from reference TRBV28 and TRBJ2-4, is DVKVTQSSRYLVKRTGEKVFLECVQDMDHENMFWYRQDPGLGLRLIYFSYDVKMKEKGDIPEGYSVSREKKERFSLILESASTNQTSMYLCASSLGQGRNIQYFGAGTRLSVL.